The 19 T cell receptor beta chains given below trace back to one sample, sequenced in a study of shared clonotypes between healthy human individuals. The protocol was immunoSEQ multiplex PCR, while the TCRdb copy is restricted to in-frame clones and leaves out a portion. The table shows about 2.5 million clones, with about 90% occurring only once. The sequencing input was naive CD4+ T cells from PBMCs. Subset here: CD45RA+ positively selected. Every receptor here comes from a man between 18 and 35 years old in good health. Some clones in this sample may be carry-over from other donors' samples.

In regard to this clone: In the same sample, other DNA sequences code for this CDR3. The CDR3 DNA sequence: TGCGCCAGCAGCTTGACCGGGGGGAGCTCTGGAAACACCATATATTTT. Its translation: CASSLTGGSSGNTIYF. The chain combines TRBV5-1 with TRBJ1-3, with D tentatively TRBD1 (5 bases). The CDR3 consists of 16 residues. Germline V CDR1 and CDR2: SGHRS, YFSETQ. Trimming left V 1 base short and J 0 bases short, with 11 bases between. The full variable domain, rest sourced from reference TRBV5-1 and TRBJ1-3, is KAGVTQTPRYLIKTRGQQVTLSCSPISGHRSVSWYQQTPGQGLQFLFEYFSETQRNKGNFPGRFSGRQFSNSRSEMNVSTLELGDSALYLCASSLTGGSSGNTIYFGEGSWLTVV.

This chain joins TRBV21-1 and TRBJ1-5; TRBD1, the table's D call, lacks a check against the DNA. TRBV21-1 is a documented pseudogene. The CDR3 contains 18 residues. The CDR3 bases are TGTGCCAGCAGCAACCTACCGACAGGGCTTAATAGCAATCAGCCCCAGCATTTT. Encoded protein: CASSNLPTGLNSNQPQHF.

This clone was recorded once. This chain uses TRBV5-1 with TRBJ2-7; D is unclear. The CDR3 is made up of 14 amino acids. Germline assignment: CDR1 SGHRS and CDR2 YFSETQ. V was pared by 0 bases and J by 5 bases, with 12 bases between. The CDR3 DNA follows: TGCGCCAGCAGCTTGGCACCGTCGAGGAACGAGCAGTACTTC. As protein: CASSLAPSRNEQYF.

This rearrangement joins TRBV28 to TRBJ1-1, with D maybe TRBD1 (6 bases). The CDR3 extends over 16 amino acids. V was clipped by 6 bases and J by 6 bases, with 23 bases between them. The germline V gene encodes CDR1 MDHEN and CDR2 SYDVKM. CDR3 bases: TGTGCCAGCAGACCTTACGCTACAGGGAATAGGGCTGAAGCTTTCTTT. Its translation is CASRPYATGNRAEAFF.

This chain links TRBV27 with TRBJ2-7; TRBD2 agrees at 12 bases. The V gene end was trimmed by 5 bases and the J gene end by 1 base; junction bases not matched to a gene: 3. This CDR3 comprises 15 residues. Germline V CDR1 and CDR2: MNHEY, SMNVEV (reference sequence). Here the CDR3 reads CASSVLAGGSYEQYF. CDR3 in DNA: TGTGCCAGCAGTGTCCTAGCGGGGGGGTCCTACGAGCAGTACTTC.

V usage is TRBV10-3 and J usage is TRBJ1-2; TRBD1 might be the D (6 bases). Between the trimmed V and J ends, which lost 4 bases and 6 bases, there was a span of 12 bases. The CDR3 is 13 residues long. Germline V CDR1 and CDR2: ENHRY, SYGVKD. CDR3 bases: TGTGCCATCAGTGCGATTAGGGGGGATGGCTACACCTTC. Translated, it gives CAISAIRGDGYTF.

V usage is TRBV30 and J usage is TRBJ1-3, with 11 bases that match TRBD1. The CDR3 is 14 amino acids. The trim removed 6 bases at V and 8 bases at J, leaving 9 bases unmatched. Germline V CDR1 and CDR2: GTSNPN, SVGIG (reference sequence). Here the CDR3 reads CACREGTGGHTIYF. In nucleotides, the CDR3 is TGTGCCTGCCGGGAGGGGACAGGGGGACACACCATATATTTT. The entire variable domain, with the rest obtained from reference TRBV30 and TRBJ1-3, is as follows: SQTIHQWPATLVQPVGSPLSLECTVEGTSNPNLYWYRQAAGRGLQLLFYSVGIGQISSEVPQNLSASRPQDRQFILSSKKLLLSDSGFYLCACREGTGGHTIYFGEGSWLTVV.

The rearrangement links TRBV5-8 to TRBJ1-5, with D perhaps matching TRBD1 (5 bases). V dropped 0 bases and J dropped 0 bases, with 13 bases sitting between them. This CDR3 is 17 amino acids long. Germline V lookup: CDR1 SGHTS, CDR2 YDEGEE. The CDR3 region is CASSLETGTYSNQPQHF. The DNA of the CDR3 is TGTGCCAGCAGCTTGGAGACCGGGACTTATAGCAATCAGCCCCAGCATTTT.

This sequence joins TRBV7-2 and TRBJ1-2, with a weak D call TRBD1 (6 bases). The germline V gene has CDR1 SGHTA and CDR2 FQGNSA. The CDR3 runs 16 residues. Deletions cut 2 bases from V and 1 base from J, with 14 bases between. The CDR3 is CASSLFQGRLNYGYTF. CDR3 nucleotide sequence: TGTGCCAGCAGCTTATTCCAGGGGCGACTTAACTATGGCTACACCTTC.

The V and J genes are TRBV7-9 and TRBJ1-2; no firm D call. With 1 base removed from V and 2 bases from J, the gap between germline ends came to 8 bases. Germline CDR1 SEHNR, CDR2 FQNEAQ (reference sequence). The CDR3 is 14 amino acids. The CDR3 sequence is CASSLDRENYGYTF. The CDR3 nucleotides are TGTGCCAGCAGCTTAGACCGGGAGAACTATGGCTACACCTTC.

The V gene is TRBV29-1, the J gene TRBJ2-7; TRBD2 matches at 9 bases. V lost 5 bases, J lost 0 bases, and 5 bases stayed unmatched. CDR3 length equals 14 residues. Germline lookup yields CDR1 SQVTM and CDR2 ANQGSEA. The CDR3 here is CSVLAGDPSYEQYF. The CDR3 region has the DNA TGCAGCGTTTTAGCGGGAGATCCCTCCTACGAGCAGTACTTC.

The chain carries TRBV5-1 and TRBJ2-6, with 11 bases matching TRBD2. This CDR3 contains 18 residues. The V and J ends lost 0 bases and 2 bases, in that order; junction bases with no gene match: 4. Germline-derived CDR1 and CDR2 are SGHRS and YFSETQ. CDR3 sequence (DNA): TGCGCCAGCAGCTTGGAGGTAGCGGGAGGGCCTGGGGCCAACGTCCTGACTTTC. It is translated as CASSLEVAGGPGANVLTF.

V is TRBV4-2 and J is TRBJ2-1; TRBD2 aligns across 8 bases. Germline-derived CDR1 and CDR2 are LGHNA and YNFKEQ. The CDR3 is 17 amino acids. The ends lost 2 bases at V and 8 bases at J; junction bases unmatched: 14. CDR3 residues: CASSQPPASGSTDEQFF. Here the CDR3 DNA reads TGTGCCAGCAGCCAACCCCCAGCCAGCGGGAGTACCGATGAGCAGTTCTTC.

V and J are TRBV5-1 and TRBJ2-3, with D uncertain. CDR3 size: 13 residues. V dropped 4 bases and J dropped 5 bases, with 11 bases sitting between them. Germline CDR1 is SGHRS and CDR2 is YFSETQ. The CDR3, as DNA: TGCGCCAGCAGCCTCGTATCCCGAGATACGCAGTATTTT. The encoded protein is CASSLVSRDTQYF.

The rearrangement joins TRBV28 to TRBJ2-1; TRBD2 aligns across 7 bases. Germline CDR1 and CDR2: MDHEN and SYDVKM. V lost 7 bases, J lost 7 bases, and 13 bases stayed unmatched. The CDR3 sequence is 15 residues long. The DNA of the CDR3 is TGTGCCAGCACCATCGGGGGGAGAGGGGTGAATGAGCAGTTCTTC. This translates into CASTIGGRGVNEQFF.

On this clone: Other DNA sequences in the sample encode the same CDR3. The CDR3 reads CASSLLGYSGNTIYF. CDR3 nucleotide sequence: TGCGCCAGCAGCTTGCTAGGATACTCTGGAAACACCATATATTTT. The gene calls are TRBV5-1 and TRBJ1-3; D unresolved. Between the trimmed V and J ends, which lost 1 base and 0 bases, there was a span of 8 bases. Germline values: CDR1 SGHRS, CDR2 YFSETQ. This CDR3 has 15 amino acids.

About this clone: Other DNA sequences in the sample encode the same CDR3. This chain uses TRBV29-1 with TRBJ2-1; D remains ambiguous. The CDR3 spans 11 residues. Per germline, CDR1 SQVTM and CDR2 ANQGSEA. V was clipped by 2 bases and J by 7 bases, with 6 bases between them. CDR3 bases: TGCAGCGTTGAATTGCGTAATGAGCAGTTCTTC. Amino acids: CSVELRNEQFF.

This rearrangement joins TRBV2 to TRBJ2-3; possible D gene TRBD2, 6 bases. CDR3 length: 15 residues. CDR1 and CDR2 from the germline V gene are SNHLY and FYNNEI. The germline V and J ends were trimmed by 3 bases and 3 bases, with 13 bases remaining between them. CDR3 DNA sequence: TGTGCCAGCAGTGAGGGCGGAGGGGCGACAGATACGCAGTATTTT. Translated: CASSEGGGATDTQYF.

The chain carries TRBV7-9 and TRBJ2-3; TRBD2 agrees at 12 bases. The CDR3 runs 17 residues. The V and J ends lost 4 bases and 6 bases, in that order; junction bases with no gene match: 11. CDR1 is SEHNR and CDR2 is FQNEAQ in the germline V gene (reference sequence). The CDR3 spells CASSSRLAGDLEDTQYF. The CDR3 region has the DNA TGTGCCAGCAGCTCGCGACTAGCGGGAGACTTGGAGGATACGCAGTATTTT.